This T cell receptor (beta chain) was recorded in a study of blood T cell repertoires in COVID-19. As handled by the study authors: By means of reference gene primer amplification, nucleated cell counts were estimated. The data were produced by immunoSEQ multiplex PCR, yet TCRdb's version contains in-frame clones alone and is incomplete. V and J calls plus clone size are reproduced from that table; the DNA served to infer D and trimming. The repertoire has under 250,000 clones, 92% of them found once; the top ten carry 0.82%. V trimming: 5 bases; J trimming: 8 bases; junction bases outside the gene matches: 11. This CDR3 spans 16 amino acids. It was during active infection that Seattle patients were enrolled and then longitudinally followed.

The sample comprised peripheral blood. This receptor was obtained from a man aged 60-69 years with COVID-19, enrolled during active disease. The rearrangement joins TRBV23-1 to TRBJ2-2, with TRBD1 identical over 10 bases. TRBV23-1 is an ORF for which the function is uncertain. CDR3 sequence: CASSERDRGTPGELFF. The DNA of the CDR3 is TGCGCCAGCAGTGAAAGGGACAGGGGAACACCAGGGGAGCTGTTTTTT.